What follows describes a single TCR beta chain. Its target is not known. The data were obtained in a study of shared clonotypes between healthy human individuals. Germline V gene sequence: CDR1 SGHTA, CDR2 FQGNSA. The CDR3 is 13 residues long. V was pared by 3 bases and J by 7 bases, with 10 bases between. Several immunoSEQ plates received, in even portions, the genomic DNA of each subset. Authors' methods: With immunoSEQ giving junction-only sequences and no quality scores, filtering differed. Only in-frame clones appear in the TCRdb table, and some are missing; sequencing was by immunoSEQ multiplex PCR. The DNA was the basis for D and trimming; V, J and clone size are from that table. This sample has about 1 million clones; about 75% occur once, and the top ten carry 1.2% to 1.5%. Points from the study as a whole: Generally, estimated richness proved larger in naive subsets than it did in memory subsets.

The CD4+ fraction was divided into a CD45RA+ naive subset and a CD45RA-negative memory subset. This sequence joins TRBV7-2 and TRBJ2-1; D is unclear. Sequenced sample: memory CD4+ T cells sorted from blood. Described subset: CD45RA-negative fraction. The sequence was collected from a young man in good health. The CDR3 DNA reads as TGTGCCAGCAGCTTCTCTAGGGTAAATGAGCAGTTCTTC. This gives the protein CASSFSRVNEQFF.